The 30 T cell receptor beta chains listed next were all sequenced from one sample in a study of neoadjuvant anti-PD-1 for oral cavity cancer (dated by TCRdb to the early 2020s). Taken with the paper, the label for time point translates to: after neoadjuvant nivolumab, at surgical resection. Receptors were amplified or captured by the immunoSEQ multiplex PCR assay. Imported from immuneACCESS, the table was reduced by TCRdb to in-frame sequences with V and J called. These copies leave out some clones; in studies compared against another copy, an unresolved V gene accounts for under half, and the cause of the remainder is not known. The sample includes about 39,000 clones, with roughly 77% observed a single time. More than 4.5% of the sample is in the top ten clones. Source: PBMCs, taken after nivolumab (anti-PD-1) treatment. These receptor sequences come from a person aged 35-79 years with oral cavity squamous cell carcinoma.

The chain combines TRBV30 with TRBJ2-3, with a weak D call TRBD2 (6 bases). This CDR3 is 14 amino acids long. Germline CDR1 GTSNPN, CDR2 SVGIG (reference sequence). V was clipped by 4 bases and J by 1 base, with 12 bases between them. The CDR3 sequence: CAWTGTSRTDTQYF. Here the CDR3 DNA reads TGTGCCTGGACTGGTACTAGCCGCACAGATACGCAGTATTTT.

The chain joins TRBV30 to TRBJ1-6, with 9 bases fitting TRBD1. Germline V CDR1 and CDR2: GTSNPN, SVGIG (reference sequence). This CDR3 has 15 amino acids. V was clipped by 3 bases and J by 4 bases; unmatched bases: 4. The CDR3 reads CAWSPGQGYNSPLHF. CDR3 DNA sequence: TGTGCCTGGAGCCCGGGACAGGGATATAATTCACCCCTCCACTTT.

The chain joins TRBV11-3 to TRBJ1-4; 11 bases agree with TRBD1. CDR1 is SGHNT and CDR2 is YENEEA in the germline V gene. Unmatched junction bases numbered 11, after V lost 5 bases and J lost 6 bases. This CDR3 contains 17 residues. The DNA for the CDR3 is TGTGCCAGCAGCCGAGGGGACAGGGGGAACGGAGATGAAAAACTGTTTTTT. This codes for CASSRGDRGNGDEKLFF.

The rearrangement uses TRBV7-2 and TRBJ2-6, with D perhaps matching TRBD1 or TRBD2 (7 bases each). V gave up 3 bases and J gave up 5 bases, with 11 bases separating them. This CDR3 is 15 amino acids long. Germline values: CDR1 SGHTA, CDR2 FQGNSA. CDR3 amino acids: CASSLGGGRANVLTF. The DNA for the CDR3 is TGTGCCAGCAGCTTGGGAGGGGGCCGGGCCAACGTCCTGACTTTC. The full variable domain, with the rest looked up from reference TRBV7-2 and TRBJ2-6, is GAGVSQSPSNKVTEKGKDVELRCDPISGHTALYWYRQSLGQGLEFLIYFQGNSAPDKSGLPSDRFSAERTGGSVSTLTIQRTQQEDSAVYLCASSLGGGRANVLTFGAGSRLTVL.

This clone was counted a single time. The chain is built from TRBV14 and TRBJ1-2; D gene unclear. Germline CDR1 reads SGHDN; CDR2 reads FVKESK. This CDR3 comprises 14 residues. V was shortened by 5 bases and J by 6 bases, with 16 bases between the two germline ends. The CDR3 DNA follows: TGTGCCAGCAGCTTCTGGCCCGGAAAAAATGGCTACACCTTC. This gives the protein CASSFWPGKNGYTF.

The V and J genes are TRBV19 and TRBJ2-2; 8 bases map to TRBD2. The length of the CDR3 is 14 residues. V shed 2 bases and J 7 bases; nucleotides not matched to a gene: 3. Germline assignment: CDR1 LNHDA and CDR2 SQIVND (reference sequence). Here the CDR3 DNA reads TGTGCCAGTAGTATAAGCGGGGGTGTCGGGGAGCTGTTTTTT. Protein product: CASSISGGVGELFF. Together with reference TRBV19 and TRBJ2-2, the CDR3 gives the full variable domain: DGGITQSPKYLFRKEGQNVTLSCEQNLNHDAMYWYRQDPGQGLRLIYYSQIVNDFQKGDIAEGYSVSREKKESFPLTVTSAQKNPTAFYLCASSISGGVGELFFGEGSRLTVL.

This sequence joins TRBV19 and TRBJ2-1, with 15 bases that match TRBD2. Germline V lookup: CDR1 LNHDA, CDR2 SQIVND (reference sequence). The CDR3 extends over 16 amino acids. The V segment lost 1 base and the J segment 7 bases; nucleotides outside the gene matches: 2. Here the CDR3 DNA reads TGTGCCAGTAGTATAGGGACTAGCGGGAGGGTGAATGAGCAGTTCTTC. This translates into CASSIGTSGRVNEQFF.

The sample holds a few counts of this clone. The rearrangement uses TRBV9 and TRBJ1-4; 7 bases fit TRBD1. Germline-derived CDR1 and CDR2 are SGDLS and YYNGEE. The J segment lost 3 bases and the V segment lost 3 bases, leaving 5 bases of the junction unmatched. The CDR3 extends over 15 amino acids. The CDR3 is CASSALQGSNEKLFF. CDR3 nucleotides: TGTGCCAGCAGCGCACTACAGGGGTCTAATGAAAAACTGTTTTTT.

The V call is TRBV5-1, the J call TRBJ2-7; the D gene is possibly TRBD2 (7 bases). Germline V gene data show CDR1 as SGHRS and CDR2 as YFSETQ. Trimming removed 1 base at V and 6 bases at J, with 14 bases between. There are 14 residues in the CDR3. CDR3 coding DNA: TGCGCCAGCAGCTTGAGTGGGGGGGCCTCCGAGCAGTACTTC. Its translation: CASSLSGGASEQYF.

This clone was found a few times. The rearrangement links TRBV5-1 to TRBJ1-3, with a tentative D call TRBD1 (6 bases). V was cut by 3 bases and J by 4 bases, with 14 bases left in between. This CDR3 contains 15 residues. From germline, CDR1 is SGHRS and CDR2 YFSETQ. The CDR3 bases are TGCGCCAGCAGCTCGGGGGGCGCGGGCGGAAACACCATATATTTT. It specifies CASSSGGAGGNTIYF.

The chain combines TRBV6-6 with TRBJ1-1, with D tentatively TRBD1 (6 bases). This CDR3 spans 15 amino acids. Germline V CDR1 and CDR2: MNHNY, SVGAGI (reference sequence). Trimming took 6 bases from V and 1 from J, leaving 15 bases between them. CDR3 in DNA: TGTGCCAGCAGCGAAGGAGGGGGGGGGAACACTGAAGCTTTCTTT. Amino acid sequence: CASSEGGGGNTEAFF.

The V gene is TRBV6-6, the J gene TRBJ2-3, with TRBD1 identical over 8 bases. The germline CDR1 and CDR2 sequences are MNHNY and SVGAGI (reference sequence). The CDR3 length is 16 residues. V dropped 4 bases and J dropped 5; count of bases not matched to a gene: 11. The CDR3 here is CASSSPEDRAKDTQYF. CDR3 DNA: TGTGCCAGCAGTTCACCTGAGGACAGGGCCAAAGATACGCAGTATTTT.

V is TRBV5-6 and J is TRBJ1-2; D not resolved. CDR3 length: 14 residues. Trimming stripped 1 base from V and 8 bases from J, with 15 bases between. Germline V gene lookup returns CDR1 SGHDT and CDR2 YYEEEE. The CDR3 here is CASSLTAYDGGYTF. CDR3 DNA sequence: TGTGCCAGCAGCTTGACAGCCTACGACGGAGGCTACACCTTC.

V gene TRBV15 combines with J gene TRBJ1-2, with 7 bases aligning to TRBD1. Losses at the gene ends were 0 bases for V and 7 bases for J; bases not matched to a gene: 5. The CDR3 loop spans 14 amino acids. Germline CDR1 LNHNV, CDR2 YYDKDF (reference sequence). In nucleotides, the CDR3 is TGTGCCACCAGCAGAGAGCAAGACAGGGCTGGCTACACCTTC. The encoded protein is CATSREQDRAGYTF.

This chain joins TRBV4-1 and TRBJ2-5, with TRBD2 identical over 8 bases. The CDR3 has 14 residues. The J segment lost 9 bases and the V segment lost 1 base, leaving 7 bases of the junction unmatched. Germline CDR1 and CDR2: MGHRA and YSYEKL. The CDR3 DNA is TGCGCCAGCAGCCAAGGGTCTAGGCGGGGGGCCCAGTACTTC. Protein: CASSQGSRRGAQYF.

V usage is TRBV11-2 and J usage is TRBJ1-1; 9 bases map to TRBD1. This CDR3 has 14 amino acids. Trimming cost V 5 bases and J 6 bases; bases outside gene matches: 7. Germline CDR1 SGHAT, CDR2 FQNNGV. The CDR3: CASSEGTGYAEAFF. CDR3 sequence (DNA): TGTGCCAGCAGCGAAGGGACAGGGTACGCTGAAGCTTTCTTT.

V usage is TRBV10-3 and J usage is TRBJ1-2; 9 bases fit TRBD1. Per the germline V gene, CDR1 is ENHRY and CDR2 is SYGVKD. With V trimmed by 10 bases and J by 6 bases, 6 bases remained unmatched. The length of the CDR3 is 12 residues. This CDR3 reads CATSQGANGYTF. In nucleotides, the CDR3 is TGTGCCACCTCACAGGGGGCCAATGGCTACACCTTC.

V is TRBV5-6 and J is TRBJ1-2; 7 bases line up with TRBD1. Germline V gene data show CDR1 as SGHDT and CDR2 as YYEEEE. After removal of 5 bases from V and 8 bases from J, the junction contained 6 bases not matched to a gene. CDR3 size: 12 residues. The CDR3 region is CASSFDRVGYTF. CDR3 DNA sequence: TGTGCCAGCAGTTTTGACAGGGTCGGCTACACCTTC.

The J gene is TRBJ2-1, the V gene TRBV11-2, with 7 bases lining up with TRBD2. The CDR3 covers 14 residues. The J segment lost 10 bases and the V segment lost 5 bases, leaving 11 bases of the junction unmatched. CDR1 and CDR2 from the germline V gene are SGHAT and FQNNGV. The chain's CDR3 is CASSQGLGGGEQFF. CDR3 coding DNA: TGTGCCAGCAGCCAAGGACTAGGTGGAGGGGAGCAGTTCTTC.

This chain joins TRBV11-2 and TRBJ2-2; D is uncertain. The V gene's germline CDR1 is SGHAT and CDR2 FQNNGV. Trimming removed 2 bases from V and 6 bases from J, with 4 bases in between. The CDR3 has 12 amino acids. This CDR3 reads CASSLLAGELFF. CDR3 nucleotides: TGTGCCAGCAGCTTACTCGCCGGGGAGCTGTTTTTT.

The rearrangement uses TRBV25-1 and TRBJ1-1; D remains ambiguous. Germline V lookup: CDR1 MGHDK, CDR2 SYGVNS. This CDR3 comprises 12 residues. V shed 6 bases and J shed 8 bases, with 13 bases lying between them. The CDR3: CASSPSGREAFF. The DNA of the CDR3 is TGTGCCAGCAGCCCCAGCGGGAGAGAAGCTTTCTTT.

This chain uses TRBV7-9 with TRBJ1-1; D is undetermined. The germline V and J ends were trimmed by 4 bases and 8 bases, with 14 bases remaining between them. This CDR3 is built from 13 residues. Germline loops: CDR1 SEHNR, CDR2 FQNEAQ (reference sequence). The CDR3, as DNA: TGTGCCAGCAGCTATCGTGCAGGCGGAGAAGCTTTCTTT. Amino acid sequence: CASSYRAGGEAFF.

The chain recombines TRBV7-2 with TRBJ2-7; D remains unclear. The CDR3 has 14 residues. In germline, CDR1 is SGHTA, CDR2 FQGNSA. Trimming left V 1 base short and J 3 bases short, with 10 bases between. CDR3 nucleotides: TGTGCCAGCAGCTTAGATCCCGGATACTACGAGCAGTACTTC. Its translation: CASSLDPGYYEQYF.

V is TRBV6-6 and J is TRBJ2-7; 8 nucleotides line up with TRBD1. Per germline, CDR1 MNHNY and CDR2 SVGAGI (reference sequence). This CDR3 is 12 amino acids long. V shed 6 bases, J shed 6 bases, and the junction held 4 bases outside the gene matches. The CDR3 coding sequence is TGTGCCAGCAGCCGGGACAGGCTCGAGCAGTACTTC. Translation gives CASSRDRLEQYF.

The chain uses TRBV7-2 and TRBJ2-1; a possible D gene is TRBD1 (5 bases). V was trimmed by 3 bases and J by 5 bases, leaving 11 bases between them. The CDR3 consists of 14 residues. CDR1 is SGHTA, CDR2 FQGNSA, per germline. In DNA form, the CDR3 reads TGTGCCAGCAGCTTGAAGGGGCTTAACAATGAGCAGTTCTTC. Amino acid sequence: CASSLKGLNNEQFF.

This sequence joins TRBV6-5 and TRBJ2-5, with 10 bases matching TRBD1. From germline, CDR1 is MNHEY and CDR2 SVGAGI. V shed 4 bases and J 3 bases; nucleotides not matched to a gene: 2. The CDR3 has 14 residues. The CDR3 DNA follows: TGTGCCAGCAGTTCGGACAGGGGGAAAGAGACCCAGTACTTC. This codes for CASSSDRGKETQYF.

The V and J genes are TRBV19 and TRBJ2-6, with 9 nucleotides matching TRBD1. Germline V lookup: CDR1 LNHDA, CDR2 SQIVND (reference sequence). The CDR3 runs 18 residues. The junction had 7 bases not matched to a gene; V was cut back by 4 bases and J by 0 bases. The CDR3 sequence: CASSTRTGDGSGANVLTF. Written as DNA, the CDR3 is TGTGCCAGTAGTACCCGGACAGGGGACGGCTCTGGGGCCAACGTCCTGACTTTC.

This rearrangement joins TRBV7-9 to TRBJ2-5; D is perhaps TRBD1 (6 bases). The CDR3 runs to 13 residues. V gave up 3 bases and J gave up 5 bases, with 10 bases separating them. Germline V gene data show CDR1 as SEHNR and CDR2 as FQNEAQ (reference sequence). CDR3 region: CASSFRGPETQYF. The CDR3 region has the DNA TGTGCCAGCAGCTTCAGGGGTCCGGAGACCCAGTACTTC.

The J gene is TRBJ2-7, the V gene TRBV30, with 12 bases aligning to TRBD2. J gave up 2 bases and V 0 bases, and 2 bases lay outside the gene matches. CDR1 GTSNPN and CDR2 SVGIG come from the germline V gene (reference sequence). The CDR3 is 15 residues long. The CDR3 here is CAWSVLAGGTYEQYF. CDR3 DNA sequence: TGTGCCTGGAGTGTACTAGCGGGAGGAACCTACGAGCAGTACTTC.

This chain joins TRBV9 and TRBJ2-2, with unresolved D. CDR1 is SGDLS and CDR2 is YYNGEE in the germline V gene. This CDR3 is 13 amino acids long. Trimming shortened V by 4 bases and J by 7 bases, and 11 bases separated the two germline ends. The CDR3 DNA is TGTGCCAGCAGCCAAAGCCAGATCGGGGAGCTGTTTTTT. It specifies CASSQSQIGELFF.